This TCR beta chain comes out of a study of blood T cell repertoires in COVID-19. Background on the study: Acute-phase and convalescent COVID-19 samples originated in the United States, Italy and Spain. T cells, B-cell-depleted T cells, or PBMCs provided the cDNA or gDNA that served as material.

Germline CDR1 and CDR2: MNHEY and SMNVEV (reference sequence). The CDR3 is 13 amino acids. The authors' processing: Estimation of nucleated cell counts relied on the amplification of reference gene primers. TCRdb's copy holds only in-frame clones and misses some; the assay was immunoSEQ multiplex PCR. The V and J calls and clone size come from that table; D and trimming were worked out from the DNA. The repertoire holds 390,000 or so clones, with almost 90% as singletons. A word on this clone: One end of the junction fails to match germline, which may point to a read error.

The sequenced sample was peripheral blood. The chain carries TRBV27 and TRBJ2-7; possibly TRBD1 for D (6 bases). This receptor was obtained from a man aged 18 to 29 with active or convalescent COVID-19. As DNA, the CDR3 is TGTGCCAGCAGTTTTGGGGGCTCCTCCGAGCAGTACTTC. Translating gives CASSFGGSSEQYF.